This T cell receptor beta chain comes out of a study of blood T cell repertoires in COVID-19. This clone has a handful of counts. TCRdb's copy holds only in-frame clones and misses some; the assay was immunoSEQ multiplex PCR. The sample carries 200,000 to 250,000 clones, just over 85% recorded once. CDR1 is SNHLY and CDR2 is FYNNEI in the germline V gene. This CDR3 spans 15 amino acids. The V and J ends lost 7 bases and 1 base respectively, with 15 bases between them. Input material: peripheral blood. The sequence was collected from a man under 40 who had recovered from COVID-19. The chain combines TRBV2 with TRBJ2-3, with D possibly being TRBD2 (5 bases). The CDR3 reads CASTRRSLGTDTQYF. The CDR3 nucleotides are TGTGCCAGCACCCGGAGGTCCCTGGGCACAGATACGCAGTATTTT.